This T cell receptor beta chain was found in a study of PD-1 blockade in classical Hodgkin lymphoma. Sequenced by immunoSEQ multiplex PCR; TCRdb stores in-frame clones only, minus some. The sample consists of fewer than 55,000 clones, 85% to 90% of them appearing once. The CDR3 covers 15 residues. Trimming removed 0 bases at V and 2 bases at J, with 10 bases between. Germline V gene sequence: CDR1 SGDLS, CDR2 YYNGEE. Following autologous stem cell transplantation, relapse occurred in every patient, and exposure to brentuximab vedotin varied. The table lists this clone with a count of one. The sequence came from a human donor with classical Hodgkin lymphoma. The sequences come from peripheral blood mononuclear cells (PBMCs), collected at baseline. V is TRBV9 and J is TRBJ2-3, with D perhaps TRBD1 or TRBD2 (5 bases each). DNA of the CDR3: TGTGCCAGCAGCGTAGGAGGGGTGGACACAGATACGCAGTATTTT. Translating it yields CASSVGGVDTDTQYF.